The clone carrying this TCR beta chain was counted at least ten times. Compared with germline, one end of the junction differs, possibly owing to a read error. This sample stems from a study of T-cell reconstitution after alpha-beta-depleted transplantation in children. During its preparation, the TCRbeta library received unique molecular identifiers. TCRdb reprocessed the PCR reads via MiXCR and lists one record per CDR3 protein. This table has about a million distinct CDR3 sequences, 25% to 30% appearing once. Germline-derived CDR1 and CDR2 are MNHEY and SMNVEV (reference sequence). This CDR3 contains 13 residues.

This receptor was identified in a boy less than two years old who had a stem cell transplant for SCID, so the T cells may come from the graft donor. The gene calls are TRBV27 and TRBJ1-5; D remains ambiguous. Sequenced material: PBMCs, mostly from graft donor cells, taken 360 days after TCRalphabeta/CD19-depleted stem cell transplant. The CDR3 region is CASSSYSNQPQHF. In DNA, the CDR3 is TGCGCCAGCAGCTCCTATAGCAATCAGCCCCAGCATTTT.